This entry concerns a single TCR beta chain. The specificity of this receptor is unknown. It has no much larger one-base neighbor in the sample; base qualities were not kept. The library was prepared using 5' RACE. Sequencing used a NextSeq 500. To correct for sequencing error and PCR bias, the TCR library protocol tagged individual cDNA molecules with unique molecular identifiers. TCR alpha and beta chains were both sequenced, and the abundances of alpha and beta sequences in each sample were closely correlated with each other. For the original study's pipeline: Decombinator V4 was used to annotate TCR sequences for V gene, J gene and CDR3. TCRs were defined as expanded if a significant change between any two time points was detected under a Poisson model with p below 0.0001. TCR abundances were normalised to the total number of TCRs sequenced per sample and were expressed as counts per million. VDJdb, accessed on 1 November 2021, was searched for TCRs annotated for CMV, EBV and SARS-CoV-2, and TCRs annotated for more than one antigen were excluded. Through fastp at Q25 and MiXCR, TCRdb rebuilt clones from the public reads, retaining in-frame beta chains. Identical CDR3 proteins give one entry, which carries the most common genes and DNA. These V and J calls are TCRdb output, not the study's own analysis. The sample contains 55,000 or so distinct CDR3 sequences, 6.6% of them found a single time. Around 5% of the sample goes to the ten largest clones.

This specimen belongs to a study of early T cells in non-severe SARS-CoV-2 infection (dated by TCRdb to the early 2020s). In terms of the full investigation: Because TCR sequencing relied on bulk RNA taken from unsorted whole blood, pairing of alpha and beta chains was not possible.

Broad study findings and their caveats: VDJdb matching was skewed toward anti-spike CD8 responses, so virus-specific expansions were likely underestimated and private and CD4 specificities were missed.

This was a case-control study nested in a cohort of healthcare workers in London, UK, who had nasopharyngeal swab PCR tests and blood samples taken every week. Healthcare workers were enrolled in the week of the UK lockdown, from 23 to 31 March 2020, and were followed every week for up to roughly 16 weeks. This sequence was found in an adult who was a healthcare worker with PCR-confirmed SARS-CoV-2 infection or an uninfected control (not recorded which). The sample here was whole blood, taken at baseline.

Read as DNA, the sequence is TGTGCCAGCAGCTTAGTATTTCTAGGTACCACAGATACGCAGTATTTT. Its protein is CASSLVFLGTTDTQYF. The chain uses TRBV7-2 and TRBJ2-3, with the D gene not clear enough to name. Reading the germline V gene gives CDR1 SGHTA and CDR2 FQGNSA. The CDR3 measures 16 amino acids from cysteine to phenylalanine. The retained sequence is limited to the CDR3, 48 bases, with the frame set at the first base. Between the V and J ends, shortened by 1 base and 2 bases respectively, the junction contains 13 bases.